This T cell receptor (beta chain) was sequenced in a study of blood T cell repertoires in COVID-19. Overall study context: T cells, B-cell-depleted T cells, or PBMCs supplied cDNA or gDNA.

The method was immunoSEQ multiplex PCR; TCRdb's version includes in-frame clones alone and lacks a portion of them. The sample gives approximately 250,000 clones, about 88% of which show up once; around 2% is in the top ten. The germline V gene has CDR1 KGHSH and CDR2 LQKENI. V was shortened by 3 bases and J by 5 bases, with 5 bases between the two germline ends. This CDR3 spans 12 amino acids. Individuals drawn from approximately 26 US areas were about 18 to 95 years old. In assigning cohorts, the study relied on participant-reported clinical history. The rearrangement joins TRBV18 to TRBJ1-5; D not certain. The source material was PBMCs or T cells enriched from blood (not recorded which). The receptor was isolated from a woman in her sixties in a cohort exposed to, infected with or recovered from COVID-19 (not recorded which). The CDR3 loop is CASSPDYQPQHF. Here the CDR3 DNA reads TGTGCCAGCTCACCGGACTATCAGCCCCAGCATTTT.